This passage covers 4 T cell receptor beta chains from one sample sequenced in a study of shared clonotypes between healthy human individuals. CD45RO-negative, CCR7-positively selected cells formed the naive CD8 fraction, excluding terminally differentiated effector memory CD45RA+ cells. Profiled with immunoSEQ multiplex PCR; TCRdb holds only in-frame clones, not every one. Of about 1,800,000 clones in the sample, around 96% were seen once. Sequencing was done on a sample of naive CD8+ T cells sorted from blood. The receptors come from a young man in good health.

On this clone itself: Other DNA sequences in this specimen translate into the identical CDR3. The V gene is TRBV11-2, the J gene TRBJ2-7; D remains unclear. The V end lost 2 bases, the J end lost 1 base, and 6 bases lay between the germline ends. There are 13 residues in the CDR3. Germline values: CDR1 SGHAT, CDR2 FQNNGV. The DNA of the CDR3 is TGTGCCAGCAGCTTATCGAATTCCTACGAGCAGTACTTC. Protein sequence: CASSLSNSYEQYF.

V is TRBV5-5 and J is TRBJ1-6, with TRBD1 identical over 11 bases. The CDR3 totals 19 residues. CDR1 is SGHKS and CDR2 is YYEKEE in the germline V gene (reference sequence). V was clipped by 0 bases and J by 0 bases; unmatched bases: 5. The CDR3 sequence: CASSLVGQGDHSYNSPLHF. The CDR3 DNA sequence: TGTGCCAGCAGCTTGGTGGGACAGGGGGATCACTCCTATAATTCACCCCTCCACTTT.

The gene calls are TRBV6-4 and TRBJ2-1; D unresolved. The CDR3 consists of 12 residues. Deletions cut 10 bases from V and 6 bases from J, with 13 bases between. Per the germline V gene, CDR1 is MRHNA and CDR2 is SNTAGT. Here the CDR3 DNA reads TGTGCCACCTCCCGACTGCCCAATGAGCAGTTCTTC. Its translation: CATSRLPNEQFF.

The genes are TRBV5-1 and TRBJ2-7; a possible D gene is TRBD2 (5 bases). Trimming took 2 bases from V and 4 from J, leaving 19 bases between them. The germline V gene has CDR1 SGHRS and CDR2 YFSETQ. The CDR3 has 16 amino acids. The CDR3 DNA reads TGCGCCAGCAGCTTTGGAGGCGCCGTTTCAGATTACGAGCAGTACTTC. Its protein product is CASSFGGAVSDYEQYF.